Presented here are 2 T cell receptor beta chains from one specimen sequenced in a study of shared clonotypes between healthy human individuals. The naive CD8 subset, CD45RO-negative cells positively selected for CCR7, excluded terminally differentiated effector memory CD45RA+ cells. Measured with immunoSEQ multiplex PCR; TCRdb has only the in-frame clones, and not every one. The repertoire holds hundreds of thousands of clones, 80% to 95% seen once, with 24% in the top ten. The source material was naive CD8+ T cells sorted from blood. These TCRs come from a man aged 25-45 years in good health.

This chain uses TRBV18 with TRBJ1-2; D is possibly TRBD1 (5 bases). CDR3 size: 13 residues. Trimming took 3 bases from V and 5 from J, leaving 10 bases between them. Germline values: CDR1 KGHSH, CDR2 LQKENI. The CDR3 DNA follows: TGTGCCAGCTCACCCGGGACCGTATATGGCTACACCTTC. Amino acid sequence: CASSPGTVYGYTF.

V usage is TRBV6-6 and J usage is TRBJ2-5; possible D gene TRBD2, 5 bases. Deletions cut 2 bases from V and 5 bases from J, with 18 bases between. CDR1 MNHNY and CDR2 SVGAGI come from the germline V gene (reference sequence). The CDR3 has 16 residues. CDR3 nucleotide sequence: TGTGCCAGCAGTTACCTCCAGAGGGAAAATTGGGAGACCCAGTACTTC. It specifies CASSYLQRENWETQYF.